This T cell receptor beta chain was identified during a study of T-cell reconstitution after alpha-beta-depleted transplantation in children. This clonotype was seen ten or more times. This sample's TCRbeta library carried unique molecular identifier barcodes. TCRdb processed the PCR reads anew with MiXCR; each CDR3 protein has one entry. The sample holds around 130,000 distinct CDR3 sequences, roughly 9% seen once. Sequencing was performed on PBMCs, mostly from graft donor cells, taken 180 days after TCRalphabeta/CD19-depleted stem cell transplant. The TCR originated in a girl in the first two years of life who had a stem cell transplant for combined immunodeficiency, so the T cells may come from the graft donor.

CDR3 DNA: TGTGCCAGCAGGGCTGGGGGGAAGGAGACCCAGTACTTC. Protein sequence: CASRAGGKETQYF. The genes are TRBV7-8 and TRBJ2-5; TRBD2 might be the D (6 bases). The CDR3 has 13 amino acids. Looked up from germline, CDR1 is SGHVS and CDR2 is FQNEAQ. Trimming pared 6 bases from V and 5 bases from J, leaving 13 bases between.